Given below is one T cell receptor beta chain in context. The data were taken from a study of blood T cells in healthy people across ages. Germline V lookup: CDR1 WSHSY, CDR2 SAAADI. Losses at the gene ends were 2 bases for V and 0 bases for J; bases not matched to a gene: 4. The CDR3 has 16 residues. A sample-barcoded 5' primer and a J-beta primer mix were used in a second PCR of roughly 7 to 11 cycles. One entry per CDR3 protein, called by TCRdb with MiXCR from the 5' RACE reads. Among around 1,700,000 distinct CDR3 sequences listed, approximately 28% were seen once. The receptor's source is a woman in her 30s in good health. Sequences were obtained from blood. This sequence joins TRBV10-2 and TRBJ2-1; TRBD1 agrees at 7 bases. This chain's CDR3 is CASSEIRGSSYNEQFF. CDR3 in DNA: TGCGCCAGCAGTGAGATCAGGGGGAGCTCCTACAATGAGCAGTTCTTC.